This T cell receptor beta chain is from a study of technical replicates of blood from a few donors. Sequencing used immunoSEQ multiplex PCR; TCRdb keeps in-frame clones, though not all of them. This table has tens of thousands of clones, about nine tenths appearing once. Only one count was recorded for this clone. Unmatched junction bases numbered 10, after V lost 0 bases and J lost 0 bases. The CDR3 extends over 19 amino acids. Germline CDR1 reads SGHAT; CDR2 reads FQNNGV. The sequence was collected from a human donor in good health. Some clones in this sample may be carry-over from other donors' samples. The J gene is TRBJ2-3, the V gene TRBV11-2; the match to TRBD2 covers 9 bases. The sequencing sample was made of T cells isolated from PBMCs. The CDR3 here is CASSLELAGAGTSTDTQYF. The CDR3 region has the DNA TGTGCCAGCAGCTTAGAACTAGCGGGTGCCGGAACTAGCACAGATACGCAGTATTTT.